The 23 T cell receptor beta chains below were found in one sample sequenced in a study of blood T cells in healthy people across ages. Together with a sample-barcoded 5' primer, a J-beta primer mix was included in a second PCR lasting about 6 to 11 cycles. TCRdb reanalysed the 5' RACE reads using MiXCR and keeps one entry per CDR3 protein. Altogether about a million distinct CDR3 sequences are present, roughly 47% being singletons, with the ten largest covering roughly a fifth. Material: blood. All receptors come from a woman aged 55-75 years in good health.

This clonotype was seen only a few times. The V and J genes are TRBV29-1 and TRBJ1-2; D gene uncertain. This CDR3 has 15 residues. Germline V gene lookup returns CDR1 SQVTM and CDR2 ANQGSEA. Trimming pared 4 bases from V and 4 bases from J, leaving 19 bases between. CDR3 sequence reads: CSVGIGQTISYGYTF. The CDR3 region has the DNA TGCAGCGTTGGGATAGGGCAGACGATCAGCTATGGCTACACCTTC.

The chain recombines TRBV12-3 or TRBV12-4 with TRBJ2-3, with D possibly matching TRBD1 (5 bases). The CDR3 is 20 amino acids. V was pared by 2 bases and J by 0 bases, with 24 bases between. In DNA, the CDR3 is TGTGCCAGCAGTTTAACGTGGCGGTGGGGCGGCTCCCCTAGCACAGATACGCAGTATTTT. Its protein is CASSLTWRWGGSPSTDTQYF.

This clonotype was counted only a few times. This chain joins TRBV29-1 and TRBJ2-1, with TRBD2 matching 12 bases. CDR3 length: 13 residues. Germline CDR1 and CDR2: SQVTM and ANQGSEA. V gave up 6 bases and J gave up 9 bases; unmatched junction bases: 6. The CDR3 DNA sequence: TGCAGCGTCCGACTAGCGGGAGAAGGTGAGCAGTTCTTC. Translating gives CSVRLAGEGEQFF.

This chain links TRBV4-3 with TRBJ2-5, with a tentative D call TRBD2 (6 bases). V gave up 0 bases and J gave up 5 bases, with 13 bases separating them. Germline V lookup: CDR1 LGHNA, CDR2 YSLEER. The CDR3 runs 15 residues. The CDR3 region is CASSQDHRGCETQYF. In nucleotides, the CDR3 is TGCGCCAGCAGCCAAGATCATCGGGGGTGCGAGACCCAGTACTTC.

The genes are TRBV6-6 and TRBJ1-2; D not resolved. V dropped 0 bases and J dropped 8 bases, with 16 bases sitting between them. Germline V gene lookup returns CDR1 MNHNY and CDR2 SVGAGI (reference sequence). The CDR3 covers 15 residues. CDR3 residues: CASSYSRELLGGYTF. CDR3 nucleotides: TGTGCCAGCAGTTACTCGAGGGAGCTCCTGGGAGGCTACACCTTC.

This clonotype was found once. One end of the junction is discordant with germline, which a read error may explain. The gene calls are TRBV5-1 and TRBJ1-5; no reliable D call. The germline CDR1 and CDR2 sequences are SGHRS and YFSETQ. The CDR3 is 15 residues long. CDR3 DNA: TGCGCCAGCAGTTTGGACGGCTTTAATAATCAGCCCCAGCATTTT. It is translated as CASSLDGFNNQPQHF.

The V and J genes are TRBV11-2 and TRBJ2-5; 8 bases fit TRBD2. The J call may be faulty, since TRBJ2-7 better matches the DNA end. Germline V gene sequence: CDR1 SGHAT, CDR2 FQNNGV. The length of the CDR3 is 21 residues. For the CDR3, the DNA is TGTGCCAGCAGCTCCCTGGGCGGGAGGTCCTTCGGCGGGCTTCGGGCTTACGAGCAGTACTTC. Its protein product is CASSSLGGRSFGGLRAYEQYF.

This sequence joins TRBV12-3 or TRBV12-4 and TRBJ2-1, with D unclear. V lost 1 base, J lost 10 bases, and 11 bases lay in between. The CDR3 length is 13 residues. The CDR3 coding sequence is TGTGCCAGCAGTTTAGGGACGCTACACGAGCAGTTCTTC. Encoded protein: CASSLGTLHEQFF.

The chain couples TRBV29-1 to TRBJ2-3; the D gene is possibly TRBD1 (6 bases). Germline CDR1 reads SQVTM; CDR2 reads ANQGSEA. V lost 5 bases and J 2 bases, leaving 17 bases between the germline ends. This CDR3 is built from 15 residues. This CDR3 is CSVCPTDSLTDTQYF. For the CDR3, the DNA is TGCAGCGTTTGCCCCACGGACAGCCTCACAGATACGCAGTATTTT.

This rearrangement joins TRBV7-9 to TRBJ2-1, with D hard to call. The CDR3 is made up of 18 amino acids. V lost 7 bases and J 5 bases, leaving 27 bases between the germline ends. Germline CDR1 is SEHNR and CDR2 is FQNEAQ (reference sequence). The CDR3 DNA follows: TGTGCCAGCAACCGACTTCCGCCGCGAACTCCAAGGGACAATGAGCAGTTCTTC. It is translated as CASNRLPPRTPRDNEQFF.

This clonotype turned up a few times. The gene calls are TRBV7-9 and TRBJ2-7, with D perhaps assigned TRBD1 or TRBD2 (5 bases each). This CDR3 region has 17 residues. The germline gives CDR1 SEHNR, CDR2 FQNEAQ (reference sequence). V lost 5 bases and J lost 0, with 20 bases in between. CDR3 sequence: CASSRTSSGPSSYEQYF. Here the CDR3 DNA reads TGTGCCAGCAGCCGTACTTCCTCGGGACCCAGCTCCTACGAGCAGTACTTC.

V and J are TRBV4-1 and TRBJ2-5; D unresolved. The CDR3 is 14 amino acids. Germline assignment: CDR1 MGHRA and CDR2 YSYEKL. Between the trimmed V and J ends, which lost 1 base and 5 bases, there was a span of 11 bases. CDR3: CASSQGLQRETQYF. As DNA, the CDR3 is TGCGCCAGCAGCCAAGGGCTTCAAAGGGAGACCCAGTACTTC.

The gene calls are TRBV4-1 and TRBJ2-7; either TRBD1 or TRBD2 may fit D (5 bases each). The J call is in doubt because the DNA end fits TRBJ2-5 better. Germline loops: CDR1 MGHRA, CDR2 YSYEKL. This CDR3 is 15 amino acids long. The CDR3, as DNA: TGCGCCAGCAGCCAGAGATCGGGGCTTCGAGAGACCCAGTACTTC. Its protein product is CASSQRSGLRETQYF.

This clonotype was observed once. The chain is built from TRBV7-9 and TRBJ1-2; no firm D call. This CDR3 contains 14 residues. The ends were cut back, 3 bases at V and 2 bases at J, with 10 bases in the middle. Germline V gives CDR1 SEHNR, CDR2 FQNEAQ (reference sequence). The CDR3, as DNA: TGTGCCAGCAGCTTTAGCGGGAGGAACTATGGCTACACCTTC. This codes for CASSFSGRNYGYTF.

The V and J genes are TRBV28 and TRBJ2-3; weak D call: TRBD1 (7 bases). Germline values: CDR1 MDHEN, CDR2 SYDVKM. This CDR3 is built from 15 residues. Trimming removed 7 bases at V and 4 bases at J, with 18 bases between. CDR3 protein: CASTEGARGADTQYF. The CDR3 region has the DNA TGTGCCAGCACGGAGGGGGCAAGGGGTGCAGATACGCAGTATTTT.

This clonotype was counted a few times. This chain uses TRBV3-1 with TRBJ2-1; 7 positions agree with TRBD2. V trimming: 7 bases; J trimming: 10 bases; junction bases outside the gene matches: 4. The CDR3 extends over 11 amino acids. Germline values: CDR1 LGHDT, CDR2 YNNKEL (reference sequence). The CDR3 DNA reads TGTGCCAGCAAGCGGGGTCGGGAGCAGTTCTTC. This encodes CASKRGREQFF.

In DNA, the CDR3 is TGTGCCAGCAGCTTGCGGGACCGCGGGAAGGGAGATGAGCAGTTCTTC. It translates to CASSLRDRGKGDEQFF. This rearrangement joins TRBV5-5 to TRBJ2-1, with D perhaps matching TRBD2 (6 bases). This CDR3 is 16 amino acids long. The germline V and J ends were trimmed by 1 base and 8 bases, with 19 bases remaining between them. Germline assignment: CDR1 SGHKS and CDR2 YYEKEE (reference sequence).

The J gene is TRBJ2-3, the V gene TRBV28; D may be TRBD2 (6 bases). This CDR3 is built from 15 residues. CDR1 MDHEN and CDR2 SYDVKM come from the germline V gene. Trimming left V 6 bases short and J 1 base short, with 14 bases between. As DNA, the CDR3 is TGTGCCAGCAGAAAAGGGACTTATGGCACAGATACGCAGTATTTT. Translated: CASRKGTYGTDTQYF.

The count of this clonotype is one. The chain links TRBV12-3 or TRBV12-4 to TRBJ2-2; unclear D gene. V lost 7 bases to trimming and J lost 3 bases, with 15 bases between them. The CDR3 spans 15 residues. The CDR3: CASTPSRLDTGELFF. DNA of the CDR3: TGTGCCAGCACCCCGTCGCGGTTGGACACCGGGGAGCTGTTTTTT.

On this clonotype itself: A single base separates this from a much larger clone, so it may be a read error. The rearrangement uses TRBV28 and TRBJ2-5, with D possibly matching TRBD1 (5 bases). CDR3 length: 14 residues. The germline gives CDR1 MDHEN, CDR2 SYDVKM. CDR3 DNA sequence: TGTGCCAGCAGCTCCCTCGACAGACCAGAGACCCCGTACTTC. Translating gives CASSSLDRPETPYF.

This chain uses TRBV5-6 with TRBJ1-2; TRBD1 matches at 8 bases. Germline lookup yields CDR1 SGHDT and CDR2 YYEEEE. Trimming removed 1 base from V and 4 bases from J; junction bases left unmatched: 9. This CDR3 contains 16 residues. CDR3 DNA sequence: TGTGCCAGCAGCTTGCTCGGGCAGGGGGCTTTCTATGGCTACACCTTC. This codes for CASSLLGQGAFYGYTF.

The chain combines TRBV12-3 or TRBV12-4 with TRBJ2-7; the D gene is possibly TRBD2 (6 bases). The germline V and J ends were trimmed by 6 bases and 0 bases, with 15 bases remaining between them. The CDR3 consists of 15 residues. The CDR3 sequence: CASRVSGGSSYEQYF. The CDR3 DNA follows: TGTGCCAGCAGAGTTAGCGGAGGGAGCTCCTACGAGCAGTACTTC.

The V gene is TRBV3-1, the J gene TRBJ2-5; 8 positions match TRBD1. The CDR3 runs 15 residues. The V gene end was trimmed by 4 bases and the J gene end by 4 bases; junction bases not matched to a gene: 8. Germline CDR1 and CDR2: LGHDT and YNNKEL (reference sequence). As DNA, the CDR3 is TGTGCCAGCAGCCCCAACAGGGGGTTTGTAGAGACCCAGTACTTC. Amino acid sequence: CASSPNRGFVETQYF.